The T cell receptor (beta chain) under discussion was sequenced for a study of T cell changes during pregnancy in multiple sclerosis. This clone is a singleton in its sample. Only in-frame clones appear in the TCRdb table, and some are missing; sequencing was by immunoSEQ multiplex PCR. The sample lists approximately 85,000 clones; approximately 90% were seen once. V shed 1 base and J 5 bases; nucleotides not matched to a gene: 2. CDR1 MNHEY and CDR2 SMNVEV come from the germline V gene (reference sequence). The CDR3 runs 15 residues. This sequence was found in a female donor with multiple sclerosis, enrolled in a pregnancy study. V is TRBV27 and J is TRBJ1-5, with 10 positions matching TRBD1. The sample consisted of peripheral blood, taken in the first trimester of pregnancy. The CDR3 protein is CASSLFGTGDQPQHF. Here the CDR3 DNA reads TGTGCCAGCAGTTTATTCGGGACAGGGGATCAGCCCCAGCATTTT.